The 14 T cell receptor beta chains listed next were all sequenced from one sample in a study of T-cell reconstitution after alpha-beta-depleted transplantation in children. Unique molecular identifiers were incorporated during preparation of the TCRbeta library. TCRdb passed the PCR reads through MiXCR, listing each CDR3 protein once. The repertoire consists of more than 85,000 distinct CDR3 sequences, with approximately 10% occurring once and the leading ten covering approximately 7.6%. The sample in question was PBMCs from the stem cell graft donor, obtained from the stem cell graft. The source is a human donor who donated a stem cell graft to a child with acute lymphoblastic leukemia.

This clonotype has at least ten counts. CDR3 amino acids: CASSYDDGSYEQYF. Written as DNA, the CDR3 is TGTGCCAGCAGTTACGACGACGGGTCCTACGAGCAGTACTTC. The chain joins TRBV6-5 to TRBJ2-7; no clear D gene. Deletions cut 2 bases from V and 1 base from J, with 9 bases between. The CDR3 totals 14 residues. Germline CDR1 and CDR2: MNHEY and SVGAGI.

There are many counts of this clonotype. The V gene is TRBV10-3, the J gene TRBJ2-1; 8 bases match TRBD1. The CDR3 loop spans 14 amino acids. Germline-derived CDR1 and CDR2 are ENHRY and SYGVKD. The ends lost 6 bases at V and 5 bases at J; junction bases unmatched: 6. CDR3 protein: CAISLTGADNEQFF. The CDR3 DNA reads as TGTGCCATCAGCTTGACAGGGGCGGACAATGAGCAGTTCTTC.

Ten or more counts support this clonotype. The gene calls are TRBV5-6 and TRBJ2-2, with TRBD1 matching over 10 bases. The germline gives CDR1 SGHDT, CDR2 YYEEEE. The CDR3 length is 16 residues. J lost 4 bases, V lost 5 bases, and 8 bases had no gene match. The CDR3 spells CASRLTGGATTGELFF. CDR3 sequence (DNA): TGTGCCAGCAGATTGACAGGGGGCGCCACCACCGGGGAGCTGTTTTTT.

This clonotype appeared many times. The rearrangement uses TRBV19 and TRBJ2-6; tentatively, D is TRBD2 (6 bases). This CDR3 has 18 residues. Germline V lookup: CDR1 LNHDA, CDR2 SQIVND (reference sequence). V dropped 9 bases and J dropped 1 base, with 22 bases sitting between them. This CDR3 reads CASKQEQGLRSGANVLTF. CDR3 DNA sequence: TGTGCCAGCAAACAAGAGCAGGGACTTCGTTCTGGGGCCAACGTCCTGACTTTC.

The chain employs TRBV7-9 and TRBJ2-5, with TRBD1 as a possible D gene (5 bases). V gave up 4 bases and J gave up 0 bases, with 12 bases separating them. CDR3 length: 15 amino acids. CDR1 SEHNR and CDR2 FQNEAQ come from the germline V gene (reference sequence). CDR3: CASSSKSRDQETQYF. The CDR3, as DNA: TGTGCCAGCAGCTCGAAAAGCAGGGACCAAGAGACCCAGTACTTC. Based on the CDR3 plus reference TRBV7-9 and TRBJ2-5, the full variable domain is DTGVSQNPRHKITKRGQNVTFRCDPISEHNRLYWYRQTLGQGPEFLTYFQNEAQLEKSRLLSDRFSAERPKGSFSTLEIQRTEQGDSAMYLCASSSKSRDQETQYFGPGTRLLVL.

This clonotype was seen ten or more times. J is TRBJ2-2 and V is TRBV5-8; D gene uncertain. The V end was cut by 4 bases, the J end by 0 bases, with 13 bases between. There are 16 residues in the CDR3. Looked up from germline, CDR1 is SGHTS and CDR2 is YDEGEE. The CDR3 here is CASSIWTGTNTGELFF. The CDR3 coding sequence is TGTGCCAGCAGCATCTGGACGGGTACGAACACCGGGGAGCTGTTTTTT.

This clonotype was observed many times. The chain carries TRBV5-5 and TRBJ2-2; D ambiguous. The CDR3 runs to 16 residues. Looked up from germline, CDR1 is SGHKS and CDR2 is YYEKEE (reference sequence). Deletions cut 2 bases from V and 0 bases from J, with 11 bases between. The CDR3 loop reads CASSFILTANTGELFF. DNA of the CDR3: TGTGCCAGCAGCTTTATTTTGACGGCGAACACCGGGGAGCTGTTTTTT. Complete variable domain (other parts from reference TRBV5-5 and TRBJ2-2): DAGVTQSPTHLIKTRGQQVTLRCSPISGHKSVSWYQQVLGQGPQFIFQYYEKEERGRGNFPDRFSARQFPNYSSELNVNALLLGDSALYLCASSFILTANTGELFFGEGSRLTVL.

This clonotype was counted many times. V usage is TRBV27 and J usage is TRBJ1-1; D remains ambiguous. CDR1 is MNHEY and CDR2 is SMNVEV in the germline V gene (reference sequence). The CDR3 consists of 15 residues. The V end lost 0 bases, the J end lost 0 bases, and 8 bases lay between the germline ends. The CDR3 loop reads CASSLSRRMNTEAFF. The CDR3 region has the DNA TGTGCCAGCAGTTTATCGAGACGGATGAACACTGAAGCTTTCTTT.

Ten or more counts support this clonotype. The CDR3 DNA reads as TGTGCCAGCAGTTCCTGGGACAGGAACGCCTACGAGCAGTACTTC. This codes for CASSSWDRNAYEQYF. The V gene is TRBV6-5, the J gene TRBJ2-7; 8 nucleotides line up with TRBD1. Losses at the gene ends were 4 bases for V and 2 bases for J; bases not matched to a gene: 7. The CDR3 length is 15 residues. Germline CDR1 and CDR2: MNHEY and SVGAGI.

This clonotype was detected many times. The rearrangement uses TRBV12-3 or TRBV12-4 and TRBJ2-3; D is perhaps TRBD2 (6 bases). Between the trimmed V and J ends, which lost 3 bases and 2 bases, there was a span of 15 bases. This CDR3 is 16 amino acids long. DNA of the CDR3: TGTGCCAGCAGTTTCTTGGGGGGTCCCTCCACAGATACGCAGTATTTT. This gives the protein CASSFLGGPSTDTQYF.

This clonotype has ten or more counts. The chain carries TRBV7-2 and TRBJ2-7, with 11 bases fitting TRBD2. The CDR3 runs to 15 residues. Germline V gene lookup returns CDR1 SGHTA and CDR2 FQGNSA. After removal of 5 bases from V and 5 bases from J, the junction contained 8 bases not matched to a gene. This chain's CDR3 is CASSRTSGGWNEQYF. CDR3 nucleotide sequence: TGTGCCAGCAGCCGTACTAGCGGGGGATGGAACGAGCAGTACTTC.

This clonotype was recorded many times. This rearrangement joins TRBV2 to TRBJ1-5; no definite D call. CDR1 and CDR2 from the germline V gene are SNHLY and FYNNEI. V was pared by 1 base and J by 2 bases, with 9 bases between. The CDR3 has 15 residues. CDR3 nucleotide sequence: TGTGCCAGCAGTGAAGGGTTGGCAGGCAATCAGCCCCAGCATTTT. This encodes CASSEGLAGNQPQHF.

This clonotype was picked up many times. The chain links TRBV2 to TRBJ2-3, with D possibly being TRBD2 (6 bases). V was trimmed by 7 bases and J by 1 base, leaving 12 bases between them. Germline V lookup: CDR1 SNHLY, CDR2 FYNNEI. This CDR3 is 14 amino acids long. CDR3 sequence reads: CASIQWGGTDTQYF. CDR3 sequence (DNA): TGTGCCAGCATTCAGTGGGGGGGCACAGATACGCAGTATTTT.

This clonotype showed up many times. V gene TRBV20-1 combines with J gene TRBJ1-3; D is unresolved. Germline V gene data show CDR1 as DFQATT and CDR2 as SNEGSKA (reference sequence). The V gene lost 5 bases and the J gene lost 0 bases, with 11 bases spanning the gap. The CDR3 runs to 14 residues. The CDR3 sequence is CSASPEGSGNTIYF. In DNA, the CDR3 is TGCAGTGCTTCGCCGGAGGGCTCTGGAAACACCATATATTTT.